Listed below are T cell receptor beta chains from one sample, sequenced in a study of identifying expanded T cells in peripheral blood. The method was immunoSEQ multiplex PCR; TCRdb's version includes in-frame clones alone and lacks a portion of them. The sample holds 75,000 to 95,000 clones, roughly 90% seen once. Sequencing was done on a sample of blood. Receptors originate from a person aged 18-69 years in good health. Each CDR3 is given with its conserved first and last residue. The order of the fields is clone size, D gene, V gene, J gene, CDR3 protein, CDR3 DNA. D genes are given only for firm matches. Clone size, where shown, is once, few, many, or a class for clones that have expanded.

clone_size: -; d_call: -; v_call: TRBV10-3; j_call: TRBJ2-1; cdr3_aa: CAIGKRDNNEQFF; cdr3_nt: TGTGCCATCGGGAAGCGGGACAACAATGAGCAGTTCTTC
clone_size: -; d_call: -; v_call: TRBV5-4; j_call: TRBJ1-6; cdr3_aa: CASSQDSSYNSPLHF; cdr3_nt: TGCGCCAGCAGCCAGGACAGCTCCTATAATTCACCCCTCCACTTT
clone_size: -; d_call: -; v_call: TRBV25-1; j_call: TRBJ2-1; cdr3_aa: CASRQGSVEEQFF; cdr3_nt: TGTGCCAGCAGACAGGGCTCGGTCGAAGAGCAGTTCTTC
clone_size: -; d_call: -; v_call: TRBV5-6; j_call: TRBJ1-2; cdr3_aa: CASSWTAAGYGYTF; cdr3_nt: TGTGCCAGCAGCTGGACAGCGGCTGGGTATGGCTACACCTTC
clone_size: once; d_call: -; v_call: TRBV2; j_call: TRBJ2-1; cdr3_aa: CASRPRGVGNEQFF; cdr3_nt: TGTGCCAGCAGGCCTAGGGGGGTAGGGAATGAGCAGTTCTTC
clone_size: -; d_call: -; v_call: TRBV19; j_call: TRBJ1-5; cdr3_aa: CASSALGGSQPQHF; cdr3_nt: TGTGCCAGTAGTGCCCTAGGGGGAAGTCAGCCCCAGCATTTT
clone_size: -; d_call: -; v_call: TRBV7-2; j_call: TRBJ2-7; cdr3_aa: CASSYGRYYEQYF; cdr3_nt: TGTGCCAGCAGCTATGGCCGTTACTACGAGCAGTACTTC
clone_size: -; d_call: -; v_call: TRBV25-1; j_call: TRBJ2-3; cdr3_aa: CASSSAGTGTQYF; cdr3_nt: TGTGCCAGCAGTTCTGCCGGGACTGGGACGCAGTATTTT
clone_size: -; d_call: TRBD1; v_call: TRBV6-1; j_call: TRBJ2-7; cdr3_aa: CASSEEQGAITYEQYF; cdr3_nt: TGTGCCAGCAGTGAAGAACAGGGGGCAATCACCTACGAGCAGTACTTC
clone_size: -; d_call: TRBD2; v_call: TRBV25-1; j_call: TRBJ2-3; cdr3_aa: CASSGASGGTDTQYF; cdr3_nt: TGTGCCAGCAGTGGGGCTAGCGGGGGCACAGATACGCAGTATTTT
clone_size: -; d_call: TRBD2; v_call: TRBV5-5; j_call: TRBJ2-7; cdr3_aa: CASSSSAGGEREQYF; cdr3_nt: TGTGCCAGCAGCTCGTCAGCGGGAGGGGAAAGGGAGCAGTACTTC
clone_size: -; d_call: -; v_call: TRBV6-1; j_call: TRBJ2-3; cdr3_aa: CASSPGRGTDTQYF; cdr3_nt: TGTGCCAGCAGCCCGGGCAGGGGAACAGATACGCAGTATTTT
clone_size: once; d_call: TRBD1; v_call: TRBV2; j_call: TRBJ1-1; cdr3_aa: CASSLQTGFAEAFF; cdr3_nt: TGTGCCAGCAGTCTACAGACAGGGTTCGCTGAAGCTTTCTTT
clone_size: -; d_call: TRBD1; v_call: TRBV2; j_call: TRBJ1-2; cdr3_aa: CASSEEWNRGDGYTF; cdr3_nt: TGTGCCAGCAGTGAAGAATGGAACAGGGGTGATGGCTACACCTTC
clone_size: -; d_call: -; v_call: TRBV5-6; j_call: TRBJ1-4; cdr3_aa: CASSLNTLPKLFF; cdr3_nt: TGTGCCAGCAGCTTGAACACCCTGCCAAAGCTGTTTTTT
clone_size: -; d_call: -; v_call: TRBV19; j_call: TRBJ2-3; cdr3_aa: CASSIGTHTDTQYF; cdr3_nt: TGTGCCAGTAGTATCGGGACTCACACAGATACGCAGTATTTT
clone_size: -; d_call: -; v_call: TRBV6-1; j_call: TRBJ2-5; cdr3_aa: CASSRTSGWETQYF; cdr3_nt: TGTGCCAGCAGTCGGACGTCAGGGTGGGAGACCCAGTACTTC
clone_size: -; d_call: -; v_call: TRBV5-4; j_call: TRBJ1-6; cdr3_aa: CASSATGRTNSPLHF; cdr3_nt: TGTGCCAGCAGCGCAACGGGGAGGACCAATTCACCCCTCCACTTT
clone_size: -; d_call: TRBD1; v_call: TRBV7-8; j_call: TRBJ2-5; cdr3_aa: CASSKNRGVEETQYF; cdr3_nt: TGTGCCAGCAGTAAAAACAGGGGGGTGGAGGAGACCCAGTACTTC
clone_size: -; d_call: TRBD2; v_call: TRBV5-6; j_call: TRBJ2-1; cdr3_aa: CASSLLLAGVSEQFF; cdr3_nt: TGTGCCAGCAGCTTGTTACTAGCGGGAGTCTCCGAGCAGTTCTTC
clone_size: -; d_call: -; v_call: TRBV27; j_call: TRBJ1-2; cdr3_aa: CASSLSRGIVDGYTF; cdr3_nt: TGTGCCAGCAGTTTATCTAGGGGAATCGTAGATGGCTACACCTTC
clone_size: -; d_call: -; v_call: TRBV19; j_call: TRBJ2-1; cdr3_aa: CASSIGWGVYNEQFF; cdr3_nt: TGTGCCAGTAGTATAGGTTGGGGGGTATACAATGAGCAGTTCTTC
clone_size: -; d_call: -; v_call: TRBV10-3; j_call: TRBJ2-3; cdr3_aa: CAISSATDTQYF; cdr3_nt: TGTGCCATCAGCTCAGCGACAGATACGCAGTATTTT
clone_size: -; d_call: -; v_call: TRBV10-3; j_call: TRBJ1-5; cdr3_aa: CAIRGGLNQPQHF; cdr3_nt: TGTGCCATCAGGGGCGGTCTCAATCAGCCCCAGCATTTT
clone_size: -; d_call: TRBD1; v_call: TRBV7-6; j_call: TRBJ2-2; cdr3_aa: CASSLRDRDPGELFF; cdr3_nt: TGTGCCAGCAGCCTCCGGGACAGGGATCCCGGGGAGCTGTTTTTT
clone_size: -; d_call: -; v_call: TRBV18; j_call: TRBJ1-6; cdr3_aa: CASSPSTESPLHF; cdr3_nt: TGTGCCAGCTCACCAAGCACAGAATCACCCCTCCACTTT
clone_size: -; d_call: -; v_call: TRBV18; j_call: TRBJ2-7; cdr3_aa: CASSPDISYEQYF; cdr3_nt: TGTGCCAGCTCACCGGACATCTCCTACGAGCAGTACTTC
clone_size: once; d_call: TRBD2; v_call: TRBV4-2; j_call: TRBJ2-1; cdr3_aa: CASSQVIPSGSRSNEQFF; cdr3_nt: TGTGCCAGCAGCCAAGTCATACCTAGCGGGAGCAGGAGCAATGAGCAGTTCTTC
clone_size: once; d_call: -; v_call: TRBV2; j_call: TRBJ1-1; cdr3_aa: CASRRGGGYEAFF; cdr3_nt: TGTGCCAGCAGGAGGGGTGGGGGATATGAAGCTTTCTTT
clone_size: -; d_call: -; v_call: TRBV7-2; j_call: TRBJ1-2; cdr3_aa: CASSALGGFGGYTF; cdr3_nt: TGTGCCAGCAGCGCCCTGGGGGGGTTCGGAGGCTACACCTTC
clone_size: -; d_call: TRBD1; v_call: TRBV4-2; j_call: TRBJ2-5; cdr3_aa: CASRGQGGQETQYF; cdr3_nt: TGTGCCAGCAGAGGACAGGGGGGCCAAGAGACCCAGTACTTC
clone_size: -; d_call: -; v_call: TRBV6-4; j_call: TRBJ2-3; cdr3_aa: CASRGNTDTQYF; cdr3_nt: TGTGCCAGCAGGGGGAACACAGATACGCAGTATTTT
clone_size: -; d_call: TRBD1; v_call: TRBV11-2; j_call: TRBJ2-1; cdr3_aa: CASSRGQPGGQFF; cdr3_nt: TGTGCCAGCAGCAGGGGACAGCCTGGGGGCCAGTTCTTC
clone_size: -; d_call: TRBD1; v_call: TRBV5-1; j_call: TRBJ2-7; cdr3_aa: CASSSVVGGTGRYEQYF; cdr3_nt: TGCGCCAGCAGCTCAGTGGTAGGTGGGACAGGCCGCTACGAGCAGTACTTC
clone_size: -; d_call: -; v_call: TRBV6-1; j_call: TRBJ2-7; cdr3_aa: CASSEALTSSGYEQYF; cdr3_nt: TGTGCCAGCAGTGAAGCACTAACCTCAAGCGGCTACGAGCAGTACTTC
clone_size: -; d_call: -; v_call: TRBV10-3; j_call: TRBJ2-3; cdr3_aa: CATLNEGGRVTDTQYF; cdr3_nt: TGTGCCACCCTCAATGAGGGGGGACGGGTGACAGATACGCAGTATTTT
clone_size: -; d_call: -; v_call: TRBV6-1; j_call: TRBJ1-5; cdr3_aa: CASSQGAQPQHF; cdr3_nt: TGTGCCAGCAGCCAGGGCGCTCAGCCCCAGCATTTT
clone_size: -; d_call: -; v_call: TRBV7-2; j_call: TRBJ1-5; cdr3_aa: CASSLGGVGDNQPQHF; cdr3_nt: TGTGCCAGCAGCTTAGGAGGGGTCGGTGACAATCAGCCCCAGCATTTT
clone_size: -; d_call: TRBD2; v_call: TRBV7-8; j_call: TRBJ2-7; cdr3_aa: CASRQGLAGDYEQYF; cdr3_nt: TGTGCCAGCAGGCAAGGTCTAGCGGGAGACTACGAGCAGTACTTC
clone_size: -; d_call: TRBD1; v_call: TRBV9; j_call: TRBJ1-1; cdr3_aa: CASSRRPGQGIEAFF; cdr3_nt: TGTGCCAGCAGCAGAAGGCCGGGACAGGGGATTGAAGCTTTCTTT
clone_size: -; d_call: TRBD2; v_call: TRBV29-1; j_call: TRBJ2-5; cdr3_aa: CSVEGWGRGTQYF; cdr3_nt: TGCAGCGTTGAGGGATGGGGGAGGGGGACCCAGTACTTC
clone_size: -; d_call: TRBD2; v_call: TRBV5-6; j_call: TRBJ2-7; cdr3_aa: CASSLVGGASSYEQYF; cdr3_nt: TGTGCCAGCAGCTTGGTCGGGGGGGCGAGCTCCTACGAGCAGTACTTC
clone_size: -; d_call: -; v_call: TRBV5-1; j_call: TRBJ1-2; cdr3_aa: CASSLRVGKGDYGYTF; cdr3_nt: TGCGCCAGCAGCTTGAGGGTAGGGAAGGGTGACTATGGCTACACCTTC
clone_size: -; d_call: -; v_call: TRBV11-1; j_call: TRBJ1-1; cdr3_aa: CASSFGREGEAFF; cdr3_nt: TGTGCCAGCAGCTTTGGCAGGGAGGGCGAAGCTTTCTTT
clone_size: -; d_call: TRBD2; v_call: TRBV7-9; j_call: TRBJ2-7; cdr3_aa: CASSLGFSGTPQYF; cdr3_nt: TGCGCCAGCAGCTTAGGTTTTAGCGGGACACCGCAGTACTTC